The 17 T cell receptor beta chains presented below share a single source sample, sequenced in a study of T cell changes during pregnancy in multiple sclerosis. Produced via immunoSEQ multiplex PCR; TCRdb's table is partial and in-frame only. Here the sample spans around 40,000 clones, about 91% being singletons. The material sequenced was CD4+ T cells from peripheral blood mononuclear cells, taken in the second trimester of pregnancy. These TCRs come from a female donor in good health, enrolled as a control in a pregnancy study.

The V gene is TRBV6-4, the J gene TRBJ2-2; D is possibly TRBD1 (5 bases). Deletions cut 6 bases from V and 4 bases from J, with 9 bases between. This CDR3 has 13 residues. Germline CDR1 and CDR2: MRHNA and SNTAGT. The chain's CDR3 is CASSRESTGELFF. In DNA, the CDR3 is TGTGCCAGCAGCAGGGAAAGCACCGGGGAGCTGTTTTTT.

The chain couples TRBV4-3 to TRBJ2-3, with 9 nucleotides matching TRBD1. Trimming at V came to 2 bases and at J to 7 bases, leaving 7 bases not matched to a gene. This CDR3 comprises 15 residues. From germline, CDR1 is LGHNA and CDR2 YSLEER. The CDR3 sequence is CASSQHTQGAYTQYF. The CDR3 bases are TGCGCCAGCAGCCAACATACACAGGGGGCCTATACGCAGTATTTT.

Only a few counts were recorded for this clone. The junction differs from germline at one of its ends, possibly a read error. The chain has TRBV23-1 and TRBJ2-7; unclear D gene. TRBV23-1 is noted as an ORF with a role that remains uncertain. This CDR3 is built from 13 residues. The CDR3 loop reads CASSHHDSHEQYF. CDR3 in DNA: TGCGCCAGCAGTCACCACGACTCCCACGAGCAGTACTTC.

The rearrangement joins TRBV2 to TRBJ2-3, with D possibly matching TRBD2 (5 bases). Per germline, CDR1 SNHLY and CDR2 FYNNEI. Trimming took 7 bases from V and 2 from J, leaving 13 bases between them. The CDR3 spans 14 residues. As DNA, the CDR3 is TGTGCCAGCACCCGAACGGGGTTCACAGATACGCAGTATTTT. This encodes CASTRTGFTDTQYF.

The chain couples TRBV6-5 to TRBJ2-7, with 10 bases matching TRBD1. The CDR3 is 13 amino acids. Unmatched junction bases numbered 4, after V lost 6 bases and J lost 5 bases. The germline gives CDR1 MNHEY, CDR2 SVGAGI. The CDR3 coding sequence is TGTGCCAGCAGACGACAGGGGGCGGACGAGCAGTACTTC. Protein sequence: CASRRQGADEQYF.

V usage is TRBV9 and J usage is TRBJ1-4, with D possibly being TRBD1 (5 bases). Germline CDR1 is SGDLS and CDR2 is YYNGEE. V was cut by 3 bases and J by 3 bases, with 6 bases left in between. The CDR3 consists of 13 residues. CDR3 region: CASSAGANEKLFF. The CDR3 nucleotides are TGTGCCAGCAGCGCGGGGGCTAATGAAAAACTGTTTTTT.

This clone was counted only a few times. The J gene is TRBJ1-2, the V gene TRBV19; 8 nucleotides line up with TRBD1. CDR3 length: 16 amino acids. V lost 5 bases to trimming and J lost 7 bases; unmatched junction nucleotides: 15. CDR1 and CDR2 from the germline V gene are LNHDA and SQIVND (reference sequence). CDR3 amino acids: CASSSTSTGGLSGYTF. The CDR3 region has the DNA TGTGCCAGTAGTTCCACCTCAACAGGGGGGTTATCTGGCTACACCTTC.

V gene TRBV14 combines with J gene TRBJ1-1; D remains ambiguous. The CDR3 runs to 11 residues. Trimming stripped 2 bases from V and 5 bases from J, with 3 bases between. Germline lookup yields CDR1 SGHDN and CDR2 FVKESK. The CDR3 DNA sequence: TGTGCCAGCAGCCAATATACTGAAGCTTTCTTT. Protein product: CASSQYTEAFF.

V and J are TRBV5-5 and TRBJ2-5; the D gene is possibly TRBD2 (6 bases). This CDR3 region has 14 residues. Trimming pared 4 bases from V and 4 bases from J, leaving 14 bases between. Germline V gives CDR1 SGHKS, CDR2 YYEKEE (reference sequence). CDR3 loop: CASSQLGGGETQYF. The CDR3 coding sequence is TGTGCCAGCAGCCAGCTGGGGGGTGGAGAGACCCAGTACTTC.

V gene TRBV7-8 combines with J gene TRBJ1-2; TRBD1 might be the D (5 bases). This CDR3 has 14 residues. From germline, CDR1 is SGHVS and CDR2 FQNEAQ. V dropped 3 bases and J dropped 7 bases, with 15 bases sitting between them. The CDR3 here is CASSFGGSGGGYTF. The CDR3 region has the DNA TGTGCCAGCAGCTTCGGGGGGTCCGGCGGTGGCTACACCTTC.

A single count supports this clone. The chain's CDR3 is CASSLATSGHRRFNEQFF. The CDR3 nucleotides are TGTGCCAGCAGCTTAGCCACTAGCGGGCACCGGCGTTTCAATGAGCAGTTCTTC. The gene calls are TRBV7-3 and TRBJ2-1, with 9 nucleotides matching TRBD2. Germline CDR1 reads SGHTA; CDR2 reads FQGTGA. The ends lost 2 bases at V and 6 bases at J; junction bases unmatched: 14. CDR3 length equals 18 residues.

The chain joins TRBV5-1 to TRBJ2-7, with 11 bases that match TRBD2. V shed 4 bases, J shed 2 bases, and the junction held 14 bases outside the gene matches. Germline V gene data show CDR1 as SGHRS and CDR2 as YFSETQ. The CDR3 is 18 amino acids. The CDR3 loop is CASSPVGFSGGVTYEQYF. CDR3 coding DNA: TGCGCCAGCAGCCCGGTAGGATTTAGCGGGGGGGTAACCTACGAGCAGTACTTC.

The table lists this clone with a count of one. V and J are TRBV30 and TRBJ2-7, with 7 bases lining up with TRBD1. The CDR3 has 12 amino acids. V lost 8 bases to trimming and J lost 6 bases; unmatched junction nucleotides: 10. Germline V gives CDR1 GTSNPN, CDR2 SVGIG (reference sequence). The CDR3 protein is CAGGQRSGEQYF. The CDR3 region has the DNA TGTGCCGGGGGACAGCGATCCGGCGAGCAGTACTTC.

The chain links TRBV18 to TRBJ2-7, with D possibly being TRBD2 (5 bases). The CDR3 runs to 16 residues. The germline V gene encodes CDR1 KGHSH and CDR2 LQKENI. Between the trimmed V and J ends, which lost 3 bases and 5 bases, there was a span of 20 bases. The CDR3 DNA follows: TGTGCCAGCTCACCGCGGACGGTGAAGGAGGTGGACGAGCAGTACTTC. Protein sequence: CASSPRTVKEVDEQYF.

CDR3 loop: CASSLYTGTGLKETQYF. The CDR3 region has the DNA TGTGCCAGCAGCCTGTACACCGGGACAGGGTTGAAAGAGACCCAGTACTTC. The chain combines TRBV7-9 with TRBJ2-5; 9 positions agree with TRBD1. CDR1 and CDR2 from the germline V gene are SEHNR and FQNEAQ (reference sequence). CDR3 size: 17 residues. With 5 bases clipped from V and 3 bases from J, the junction kept 13 bases outside the gene matches.

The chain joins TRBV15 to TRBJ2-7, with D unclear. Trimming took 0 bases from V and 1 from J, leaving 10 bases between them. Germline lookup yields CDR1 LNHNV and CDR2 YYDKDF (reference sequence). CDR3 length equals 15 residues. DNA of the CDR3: TGTGCCACCAGCAGAGAAACCCTATTTTCCTACGAGCAGTACTTC. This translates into CATSRETLFSYEQYF.

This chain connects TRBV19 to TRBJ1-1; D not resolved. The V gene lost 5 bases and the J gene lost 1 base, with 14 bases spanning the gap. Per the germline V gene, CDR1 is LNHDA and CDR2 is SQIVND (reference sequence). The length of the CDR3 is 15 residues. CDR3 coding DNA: TGTGCCAGTAGTCCCAAACGGGTTGGGAACACTGAAGCTTTCTTT. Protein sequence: CASSPKRVGNTEAFF.